These 9 T cell receptor beta chains were all obtained from the same sample, sequenced in a study of PD-1 blockade in classical Hodgkin lymphoma (dated by TCRdb to 2020 to 2022). The time point label here, explained by the study, means: cycle 4 day 1 (C4D1), after 6 weeks of nivolumab. All trial patients had relapsed after autologous stem cell transplantation, with cohorts A, B and C differing in prior brentuximab vedotin exposure. Library preparation used the immunoSEQ multiplex PCR assay. Held by TCRdb, this immuneACCESS table contains in-frame sequences only and omits some clones. Under half of the omission traces to an unresolved V gene where checked; the cause of the rest is unknown. The sample contains roughly 86,000 clones, approximately 86% of them found a single time. The ten largest clones capture 15% to 20% of the sample. The input for sequencing was peripheral blood mononuclear cells (PBMCs), taken before the fourth cycle of nivolumab. The source of these receptors is a human donor with classical Hodgkin lymphoma.

The chain has TRBV19 and TRBJ1-5; no clear D gene. The V end lost 1 base, the J end lost 4 bases, and 5 bases lay between the germline ends. Germline lookup yields CDR1 LNHDA and CDR2 SQIVND (reference sequence). The CDR3 is 13 residues long. CDR3 protein: CASSIGGNQPQHF. The CDR3 DNA follows: TGTGCCAGTAGTATAGGAGGAAATCAGCCCCAGCATTTT. Combining the CDR3 with reference TRBV19 and TRBJ1-5 gives the whole variable domain DGGITQSPKYLFRKEGQNVTLSCEQNLNHDAMYWYRQDPGQGLRLIYYSQIVNDFQKGDIAEGYSVSREKKESFPLTVTSAQKNPTAFYLCASSIGGNQPQHFGDGTRLSIL.

This clone was seen at least ten times. V and J are TRBV30 and TRBJ2-5; D ambiguous. Germline V gene lookup returns CDR1 GTSNPN and CDR2 SVGIG (reference sequence). The CDR3 spans 11 residues. V dropped 3 bases and J dropped 5 bases, with 7 bases sitting between them. CDR3 in amino acids: CAWSKGETQYF. CDR3 coding DNA: TGTGCCTGGAGCAAAGGGGAGACCCAGTACTTC.

This clone turned up a few times. V is TRBV5-1 and J is TRBJ1-1, with TRBD1 matching over 7 bases. V was pared by 3 bases and J by 3 bases, with 5 bases of the junction left unmatched. Germline loops: CDR1 SGHRS, CDR2 YFSETQ. The CDR3 extends over 14 amino acids. The CDR3 spells CASSSQGLDTEAFF. As DNA, the CDR3 is TGCGCCAGCAGCTCACAGGGGTTGGACACTGAAGCTTTCTTT.

The chain carries TRBV6-5 and TRBJ2-3, with D possibly being TRBD1 or TRBD2 (6 bases each). In germline, CDR1 is MNHEY, CDR2 SVGAGI. The V end lost 6 bases, the J end lost 2 bases, and 12 bases lay between the germline ends. The CDR3 is 14 amino acids. The CDR3 bases are TGTGCCAGCAGCAGTCGGGGGCTCACAGATACGCAGTATTTT. As protein: CASSSRGLTDTQYF.

The rearrangement links TRBV25-1 to TRBJ2-5, with TRBD1 matching 10 bases. Germline CDR1 reads MGHDK; CDR2 reads SYGVNS. There are 14 residues in the CDR3. V trimming: 10 bases; J trimming: 2 bases; junction bases outside the gene matches: 7. The CDR3 protein is CATPGQGIQETQYF. CDR3 DNA sequence: TGTGCCACCCCGGGACAGGGGATTCAAGAGACCCAGTACTTC. Drawing the rest from reference TRBV25-1 and TRBJ2-5, the complete variable domain is EADIYQTPRYLVIGTGKKITLECSQTMGHDKMYWYQQDPGMELHLIHYSYGVNSTEKGDLSSESTVSRIRTEHFPLTLESARPSHTSQYLCATPGQGIQETQYFGPGTRLLVL.

The chain links TRBV10-3 to TRBJ2-1; the D gene is possibly TRBD2 (5 bases). Germline assignment: CDR1 ENHRY and CDR2 SYGVKD. This CDR3 spans 15 amino acids. The germline V and J ends were trimmed by 3 bases and 6 bases, with 15 bases remaining between them. The CDR3 protein is CAISDVGIRANEQFF. The DNA of the CDR3 is TGTGCCATCAGTGACGTCGGGATAAGAGCCAATGAGCAGTTCTTC.

The V call is TRBV19, the J call TRBJ1-1; 7 bases line up with TRBD1. The V segment lost 1 base and the J segment 1 base; nucleotides outside the gene matches: 18. CDR3 length equals 20 residues. CDR1 is LNHDA and CDR2 is SQIVND in the germline V gene (reference sequence). CDR3 region: CASSIVLNRRPGQPNTEAFF. CDR3 in DNA: TGTGCCAGTAGTATAGTCTTAAATCGTCGTCCGGGACAGCCGAACACTGAAGCTTTCTTT. The full variable domain, completed using reference TRBV19 and TRBJ1-1, is DGGITQSPKYLFRKEGQNVTLSCEQNLNHDAMYWYRQDPGQGLRLIYYSQIVNDFQKGDIAEGYSVSREKKESFPLTVTSAQKNPTAFYLCASSIVLNRRPGQPNTEAFFGQGTRLTVV.

The V and J genes are TRBV5-8 and TRBJ2-7; the D gene could be TRBD1 or TRBD2 (5 bases each). The germline gives CDR1 SGHTS, CDR2 YDEGEE. The CDR3 totals 15 residues. V lost 2 bases and J lost 2, with 14 bases in between. In nucleotides, the CDR3 is TGTGCCAGCAGCTTCCGGGACGTATTCGCCTACGAGCAGTACTTC. Translated: CASSFRDVFAYEQYF.

V and J are TRBV9 and TRBJ2-1; TRBD2 matches at 8 bases. V lost 6 bases and J lost 10; bases outside the gene matches: 15. The CDR3 is 15 residues long. Per germline, CDR1 SGDLS and CDR2 YYNGEE. The CDR3 spells CASNYRAGEGGEQFF. In DNA form, the CDR3 reads TGTGCCAGCAACTACAGAGCGGGAGAGGGAGGGGAGCAGTTCTTC.